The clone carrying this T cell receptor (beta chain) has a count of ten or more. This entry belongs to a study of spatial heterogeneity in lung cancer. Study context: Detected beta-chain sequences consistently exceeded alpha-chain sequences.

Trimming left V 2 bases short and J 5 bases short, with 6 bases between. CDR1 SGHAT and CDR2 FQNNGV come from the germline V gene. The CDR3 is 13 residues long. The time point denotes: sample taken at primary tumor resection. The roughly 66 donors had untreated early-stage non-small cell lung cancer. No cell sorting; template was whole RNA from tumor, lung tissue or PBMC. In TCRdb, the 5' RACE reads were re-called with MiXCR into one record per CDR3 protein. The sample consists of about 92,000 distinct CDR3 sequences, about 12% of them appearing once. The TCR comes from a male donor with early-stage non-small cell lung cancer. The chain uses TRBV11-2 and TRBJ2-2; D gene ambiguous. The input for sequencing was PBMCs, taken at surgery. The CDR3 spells CASSLLGTGELFF. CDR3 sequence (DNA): TGTGCCAGCAGCTTACTGGGGACCGGGGAGCTGTTTTTT.